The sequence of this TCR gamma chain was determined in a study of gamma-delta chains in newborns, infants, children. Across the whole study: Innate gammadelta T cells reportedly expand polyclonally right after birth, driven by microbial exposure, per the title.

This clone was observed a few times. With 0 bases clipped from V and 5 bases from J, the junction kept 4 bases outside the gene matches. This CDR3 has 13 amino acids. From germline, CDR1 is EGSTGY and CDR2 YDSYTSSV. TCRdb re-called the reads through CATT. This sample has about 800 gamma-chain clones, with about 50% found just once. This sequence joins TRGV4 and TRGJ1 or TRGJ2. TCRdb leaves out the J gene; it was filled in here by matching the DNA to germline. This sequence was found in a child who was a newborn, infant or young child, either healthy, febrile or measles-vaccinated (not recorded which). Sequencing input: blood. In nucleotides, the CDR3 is TGTGCCACCTGGGATGGGCCGAATTATAAGAAACTCTTT. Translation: CATWDGPNYKKLF.